This TCR beta chain was sequenced for a study of blood T cell repertoires in COVID-19. Study-wide context: Samples of COVID-19 (acute and convalescent) were obtained from the United States, Italy and Spain. PBMCs, B-cell-depleted T cells, or T cells provided the cDNA or gDNA that made up the material.

As processed by the authors: Using reference gene primer amplification, nucleated cell counts were estimated. Libraries were prepared by immunoSEQ multiplex PCR; TCRdb keeps only in-frame clonotypes and omits some of them. V and J calls and clone size are copied from that table; D and trimming were computed from the DNA. The sample yields some 78,000 clones, around 89% seen once. The CDR3 length is 15 residues. CDR1 SNHLY and CDR2 FYNNEI come from the germline V gene. The ends were cut back, 8 bases at V and 1 base at J, with 15 bases in the middle. Sequencing was performed on peripheral blood. The rearrangement links TRBV2 to TRBJ1-5, with D maybe TRBD1 (5 bases). The clonotype comes from a man aged 70-80 years with active or convalescent COVID-19. The CDR3: CASGQRSYSNQPQHF. CDR3 coding DNA: TGTGCCAGCGGACAACGGAGTTACAGCAATCAGCCCCAGCATTTT.